The 24 T cell receptor beta chains below were found in one sample sequenced in a study of blood T cell repertoires in COVID-19. The repertoire was sequenced with immunoSEQ multiplex PCR; TCRdb's copy has only in-frame clones and lacks some. The sample holds 45,000 to 55,000 clones; more than 65% are singletons and the top ten take about 8.1%. Sequencing was performed on peripheral blood. Source of these receptors: a woman aged 65 to 85 with acute or convalescent COVID-19.

This clone was seen only once. J is TRBJ2-7 and V is TRBV7-9, with a tentative D call TRBD1 (6 bases). The CDR3 sequence is 17 residues long. Germline lookup yields CDR1 SEHNR and CDR2 FQNEAQ (reference sequence). Trimming stripped 5 bases from V and 2 bases from J, with 22 bases between. The CDR3 DNA reads as TGTGCCAGCAGCCCGGGGAGAAAGGGGGACCATCCCTACGAGCAGTACTTC. This encodes CASSPGRKGDHPYEQYF.

The chain has TRBV19 and TRBJ1-5, with D possibly being TRBD1 (5 bases). The germline gives CDR1 LNHDA, CDR2 SQIVND (reference sequence). CDR3 size: 15 residues. Trimming left V 7 bases short and J 0 bases short, with 13 bases between. This CDR3 is CASTTQGHSNQPQHF. DNA of the CDR3: TGTGCCAGTACAACCCAGGGCCATAGCAATCAGCCCCAGCATTTT.

This chain uses TRBV10-3 with TRBJ2-5; 8 positions agree with TRBD1. With V trimmed by 3 bases and J by 3 bases, 6 bases remained unmatched. The CDR3 is 15 amino acids. Germline V gene sequence: CDR1 ENHRY, CDR2 SYGVKD. The CDR3, as DNA: TGTGCCATCAGTGACCTCGGACAGGGCAAAGAGACCCAGTACTTC. Protein sequence: CAISDLGQGKETQYF.

This clone has a handful of counts. Other DNA sequences from this sample encode an identical CDR3 as well. This rearrangement joins TRBV18 to TRBJ1-1; 9 bases map to TRBD1. Germline assignment: CDR1 KGHSH and CDR2 LQKENI. V lost 6 bases to trimming and J lost 0 bases; unmatched junction nucleotides: 2. The CDR3 sequence is 14 residues long. CDR3 coding DNA: TGTGCCAGCTCGGGACAGGGCTTGAACACTGAAGCTTTCTTT. This encodes CASSGQGLNTEAFF.

This clone has more than one count but fewer than ten. The chain combines TRBV11-3 with TRBJ2-1; 8 bases agree with TRBD2. Looked up from germline, CDR1 is SGHNT and CDR2 is YENEEA. This CDR3 has 15 residues. V was pared by 1 base and J by 5 bases, with 4 bases of the junction left unmatched. CDR3 DNA sequence: TGTGCCAGCAGCTTAGGGGGACTAGTGAACAATGAGCAGTTCTTC. It specifies CASSLGGLVNNEQFF.

This clone appeared once. The chain employs TRBV15 and TRBJ2-2, with 7 bases aligning to TRBD1. V lost 2 bases and J lost 1; bases outside the gene matches: 7. The CDR3 runs 17 residues. Per germline, CDR1 LNHNV and CDR2 YYDKDF (reference sequence). The CDR3 loop is CATSRPEDRRNTGELFF. The CDR3 DNA sequence: TGTGCCACCAGCAGACCCGAGGACAGGAGGAACACCGGGGAGCTGTTTTTT.

V and J are TRBV3-1 (or the pseudogene TRBV3-2) and TRBJ1-4; perhaps TRBD1 as D (5 bases). This CDR3 has 13 amino acids. Germline CDR1 LGHDT, CDR2 YNNKEL (reference sequence). V was trimmed by 4 bases and J by 4 bases, leaving 7 bases between them. The CDR3 nucleotides are TGTGCCAGCAGCCGCCAGGGTAATGAAAAACTGTTTTTT. Amino acid sequence: CASSRQGNEKLFF.

This clone occurred once. The chain recombines TRBV7-3 with TRBJ2-1; 16 bases map to TRBD2. CDR3 size: 17 residues. The germline gives CDR1 SGHTA, CDR2 FQGTGA. J lost 4 bases, V lost 5 bases, and 5 bases had no gene match. The CDR3 loop is CASSTGLAGGSYNEQFF. The CDR3 nucleotides are TGTGCCAGCAGCACGGGACTAGCGGGAGGGTCTTACAATGAGCAGTTCTTC.

In this sample, this clone turned up a few times. This chain links TRBV28 with TRBJ2-7; weak D call: TRBD1 (6 bases). Trimming cost V 3 bases and J 1 base, with 13 bases left between them. The length of the CDR3 is 15 residues. Germline V gene data show CDR1 as MDHEN and CDR2 as SYDVKM. The CDR3 DNA follows: TGTGCCAGCAGTTTGTGGGACACCCGATCCTACGAGCAGTACTTC. Translating gives CASSLWDTRSYEQYF.

The chain is built from TRBV18 and TRBJ2-3; 10 bases fit TRBD2. The junction had 11 bases not matched to a gene; V was cut back by 6 bases and J by 5 bases. CDR3 size: 16 residues. CDR1 KGHSH and CDR2 LQKENI come from the germline V gene. CDR3: CASSPRAGGPGDTQYF. CDR3 in DNA: TGTGCCAGCTCCCCTAGAGCGGGAGGGCCAGGAGATACGCAGTATTTT.

This clone has only a few counts. The V gene is TRBV9, the J gene TRBJ2-7; TRBD2 is a possible D gene (6 bases). The CDR3 runs 14 residues. The V gene's germline CDR1 is SGDLS and CDR2 YYNGEE. Trimming pared 0 bases from V and 2 bases from J, leaving 9 bases between. The CDR3 is CASSVGDFTYEQYF. The DNA for the CDR3 is TGTGCCAGCAGCGTAGGGGACTTTACCTACGAGCAGTACTTC.

V usage is TRBV10-2 and J usage is TRBJ2-2; TRBD2 aligns across 11 bases. CDR1 WSHSY and CDR2 SAAADI come from the germline V gene. The CDR3 is made up of 16 amino acids. V lost 7 bases and J lost 4; bases outside the gene matches: 8. The CDR3 here is CASTQIAGGATGELFF. DNA for the CDR3: TGCGCCAGCACTCAAATAGCGGGGGGGGCCACCGGGGAGCTGTTTTTT.

V and J are TRBV3-1 (or the pseudogene TRBV3-2) and TRBJ1-3; 8 positions match TRBD1. This CDR3 is 14 amino acids long. Germline CDR1 is LGHDT and CDR2 is YNNKEL (reference sequence). V was pared by 8 bases and J by 8 bases, with 11 bases of the junction left unmatched. CDR3 sequence: CASRDRFFGDTIYF. For the CDR3, the DNA is TGTGCCAGCCGGGACAGGTTCTTTGGGGACACCATATATTTT.

This chain uses TRBV6-2 or TRBV6-3 with TRBJ2-7, with 8 bases lining up with TRBD1. Germline CDR1 reads MNHEY; CDR2 reads SVGEGT. The V gene end was trimmed by 5 bases and the J gene end by 0 bases; junction bases not matched to a gene: 3. CDR3 size: 14 residues. The CDR3 here is CASSQQGVSYEQYF. The CDR3 DNA sequence: TGTGCCAGCAGTCAACAGGGGGTCTCCTACGAGCAGTACTTC.

This clone was observed once. CDR3 protein: CASYPGQGPSGEKLFF. CDR3 in DNA: TGTGCCAGCTATCCGGGACAGGGCCCTAGTGGTGAAAAACTGTTTTTT. The rearrangement uses TRBV2 and TRBJ1-4; 9 bases agree with TRBD1. CDR1 and CDR2 (germline): SNHLY, FYNNEI. CDR3 size: 16 residues. The J segment lost 7 bases and the V segment lost 8 bases, leaving 14 bases of the junction unmatched.

The chain is built from TRBV5-1 and TRBJ2-1; TRBD2 matches at 8 bases. The CDR3 totals 13 residues. Losses at the gene ends were 5 bases for V and 5 bases for J; bases not matched to a gene: 3. The V gene's germline CDR1 is SGHRS and CDR2 YFSETQ. CDR3 sequence (DNA): TGCGCCAGCAGACTAGCGGTAAACAATGAGCAGTTCTTC. As protein: CASRLAVNNEQFF.

This sequence joins TRBV24-1 and TRBJ1-2; 9 bases match TRBD1. Germline V gene lookup returns CDR1 KGHDR and CDR2 SFDVKD. The CDR3 loop spans 14 amino acids. Losses at the gene ends were 4 bases for V and 7 bases for J; bases not matched to a gene: 6. As DNA, the CDR3 is TGTGCCACCAGTGAGGGGGGACAGGGTCGTGGCTACACCTTC. Protein sequence: CATSEGGQGRGYTF.

The V call is TRBV7-9, the J call TRBJ2-2; perhaps TRBD2 as D (5 bases). This CDR3 contains 15 residues. Germline V gene lookup returns CDR1 SEHNR and CDR2 FQNEAQ (reference sequence). Trimming stripped 1 base from V and 4 bases from J, with 10 bases between. This CDR3 is CASSLDGGTTGELFF. The CDR3, as DNA: TGTGCCAGCAGCTTAGACGGAGGAACCACCGGGGAGCTGTTTTTT.

The chain combines TRBV11-3 with TRBJ2-3, with 10 positions matching TRBD2. The trim removed 5 bases at V and 4 bases at J, leaving 9 bases unmatched. The CDR3 covers 16 residues. Germline values: CDR1 SGHNT, CDR2 YENEEA. The CDR3 DNA reads TGTGCCAGCAGCCCTAGGGGTCTAGCGGGAGCAGATACGCAGTATTTT. Translation: CASSPRGLAGADTQYF. Complete variable domain (other parts from reference TRBV11-3 and TRBJ2-3): EAGVVQSPRYKIIEKKQPVAFWCNPISGHNTLYWYLQNLGQGPELLIRYENEEAVDDSQLPKDRFSAERLKGVDSTLKIQPAELGDSAVYLCASSPRGLAGADTQYFGPGTRLTVL.

The chain carries TRBV14 and TRBJ2-7; weak D call: TRBD2 (6 bases). Trimming took 4 bases from V and 0 from J, leaving 13 bases between them. Germline values: CDR1 SGHDN, CDR2 FVKESK. The CDR3 consists of 15 residues. The CDR3 DNA reads as TGTGCCAGCAGCCTAGGGACTGTGAGCTCCTACGAGCAGTACTTC. Its protein product is CASSLGTVSSYEQYF.

This clone was found once. This chain joins TRBV19 and TRBJ2-2; the D is unclear. There are 14 residues in the CDR3. V was pared by 6 bases and J by 1 base, with 9 bases between. Germline CDR1 is LNHDA and CDR2 is SQIVND (reference sequence). The CDR3 DNA reads TGTGCCAGTAGAGACTTTCGGAACACCGGGGAGCTGTTTTTT. Its translation: CASRDFRNTGELFF. Using reference TRBV19 and TRBJ2-2 for the parts outside the CDR3, the full variable domain is DGGITQSPKYLFRKEGQNVTLSCEQNLNHDAMYWYRQDPGQGLRLIYYSQIVNDFQKGDIAEGYSVSREKKESFPLTVTSAQKNPTAFYLCASRDFRNTGELFFGEGSRLTVL.

The chain couples TRBV10-3 to TRBJ2-2, with TRBD1 matching over 9 bases. The junction had 2 bases not matched to a gene; V was cut back by 3 bases and J by 0 bases. Germline loops: CDR1 ENHRY, CDR2 SYGVKD. The CDR3 is 16 residues long. Here the CDR3 DNA reads TGTGCCATCAGTGAACAGGGGGCCACGAACACCGGGGAGCTGTTTTTT. The encoded protein is CAISEQGATNTGELFF.

This chain connects TRBV5-8 to TRBJ2-2; 9 bases fit TRBD1. The germline gives CDR1 SGHTS, CDR2 YDEGEE. The J segment lost 3 bases and the V segment lost 2 bases, leaving 5 bases of the junction unmatched. The CDR3 is made up of 16 amino acids. CDR3 bases: TGTGCCAGCAGCTTTGGGTGGACAGGGGACACCGGGGAGCTGTTTTTT. Residues: CASSFGWTGDTGELFF.

This sequence joins TRBV11-3 and TRBJ2-2, with 8 bases lining up with TRBD1. The V segment lost 0 bases and the J segment 4 bases; nucleotides outside the gene matches: 7. Germline CDR1 SGHNT, CDR2 YENEEA. This CDR3 comprises 17 residues. In nucleotides, the CDR3 is TGTGCCAGCAGCTTAGAGGGACAGGTCTCGGGCACCGGGGAGCTGTTTTTT. Translated: CASSLEGQVSGTGELFF.